A single sample is the source of the 32 T cell receptor beta chains below, sequenced in a study of vaccination effects on CD4 cells after COVID-19. Clones were sequenced by immunoSEQ multiplex PCR, and TCRdb holds only the in-frame ones, with some missing. The data contain about 54,000 clones, around 67% of them seen just once; the ten biggest clones take up around 16%. Within the ViraFEST assay, antigen-specific CD4+ T cells underwent expansion with viral peptide pools prior to sequencing. Upon completion of roughly ten days in culture, CD4+ T cells were isolated. In the vaccine recipients, nucleocapsid antibodies were negative and there was no prior SARS-CoV-2 infection. Which antigens these TCRs recognize remains unknown. The specimen comprised CD4+ T cells from PBMCs cultured with SARS-CoV-2 spike peptides, sampled before COVID-19 vaccination. The receptor source for this set is a human donor who received a COVID-19 vaccine.

V gene TRBV7-3 combines with J gene TRBJ2-7; D is uncertain. The CDR3 has 14 residues. Germline V gene data show CDR1 as SGHTA and CDR2 as FQGTGA. Trimming took off 1 base at V and 0 bases at J, with 7 bases between the two ends. The CDR3 spells CASSLSPGSYEQYF. In DNA form, the CDR3 reads TGTGCCAGCAGCTTAAGCCCGGGCTCCTACGAGCAGTACTTC.

This clone was found once. V gene TRBV25-1 combines with J gene TRBJ2-3; TRBD1 agrees at 7 bases. Per germline, CDR1 MGHDK and CDR2 SYGVNS. Trimming at V came to 3 bases and at J to 3 bases, leaving 6 bases not matched to a gene. This CDR3 region has 15 residues. This CDR3 reads CASSEVGGGTDTQYF. The CDR3 nucleotides read TGTGCCAGCAGTGAGGTAGGGGGCGGGACAGATACGCAGTATTTT.

This sequence joins TRBV9 and TRBJ2-3; D is unresolved. This CDR3 contains 15 residues. The V end was cut by 3 bases, the J end by 3 bases, with 14 bases between. CDR1 and CDR2 from the germline V gene are SGDLS and YYNGEE. The CDR3 DNA reads TGTGCCAGCAGCGGGATATCTGGGCTGACAGATACGCAGTATTTT. Protein product: CASSGISGLTDTQYF.

The gene calls are TRBV12-3 or TRBV12-4 and TRBJ1-5; D is ambiguous. Trimming removed 6 bases at V and 7 bases at J, with 10 bases between. CDR3 length: 12 amino acids. CDR3 in amino acids: CASSPRAQPQHF. CDR3 nucleotides: TGTGCCAGCAGCCCTAGGGCGCAGCCCCAGCATTTT.

This clone has just a few counts. The chain carries TRBV19 and TRBJ2-1, with 7 positions matching TRBD2. This CDR3 has 16 residues. Looked up from germline, CDR1 is LNHDA and CDR2 is SQIVND (reference sequence). The V and J ends lost 7 bases and 0 bases, in that order; junction bases with no gene match: 9. In DNA, the CDR3 is TGTGCCAGTACCTTGGGAGGGGCTAGCTCCTACAATGAGCAGTTCTTC. Translation: CASTLGGASSYNEQFF.

V and J are TRBV28 and TRBJ2-7, with no clear D. Germline V gives CDR1 MDHEN, CDR2 SYDVKM. This CDR3 region has 14 residues. V was trimmed by 4 bases and J by 4 bases, leaving 14 bases between them. This CDR3 reads CASSYPSPPYEQYF. The CDR3 DNA reads TGTGCCAGCAGTTACCCCTCACCCCCATACGAGCAGTACTTC. The full variable domain, with the rest looked up from reference TRBV28 and TRBJ2-7, is DVKVTQSSRYLVKRTGEKVFLECVQDMDHENMFWYRQDPGLGLRLIYFSYDVKMKEKGDIPEGYSVSREKKERFSLILESASTNQTSMYLCASSYPSPPYEQYFGPGTRLTVT.

The chain uses TRBV30 and TRBJ1-5, with D unclear. Germline CDR1 and CDR2: GTSNPN and SVGIG (reference sequence). Trimming removed 3 bases at V and 5 bases at J, with 11 bases between. The CDR3 has 13 amino acids. The CDR3 bases are TGTGCCTGGAGCGGAGGGCTGGATCAGCCCCAGCATTTT. Amino acids: CAWSGGLDQPQHF.

The rearrangement joins TRBV5-6 to TRBJ1-3; D call uncertain. V was cut by 4 bases and J by 9 bases, with 20 bases left in between. In germline, CDR1 is SGHDT, CDR2 YYEEEE. This CDR3 contains 15 residues. This chain's CDR3 is CASSGWVPRRFTIYF. The CDR3, as DNA: TGTGCCAGCAGCGGATGGGTGCCCCGTCGATTCACCATATATTTT. Variable domain in full (rest from reference TRBV5-6 and TRBJ1-3): DAGVTQSPTHLIKTRGQQVTLRCSPKSGHDTVSWYQQALGQGPQFIFQYYEEEERQRGNFPDRFSGHQFPNYSSELNVNALLLGDSALYLCASSGWVPRRFTIYFGEGSWLTVV.

This clone was seen just once. This chain uses TRBV6-5 with TRBJ1-5, with D hard to call. Germline CDR1 and CDR2: MNHEY and SVGAGI. CDR3 length equals 13 residues. V lost 7 bases to trimming and J lost 0 bases, with 7 bases between them. The CDR3 nucleotides are TGTGCCAGCACCATCCATAGCAATCAGCCCCAGCATTTT. It yields the protein CASTIHSNQPQHF.

The chain uses TRBV2 and TRBJ1-2, with D maybe TRBD1 (5 bases). Germline CDR1 SNHLY, CDR2 FYNNEI. With 2 bases removed from V and 6 bases from J, the gap between germline ends came to 13 bases. The CDR3 is 14 amino acids. The chain's CDR3 is CASSEFSSGHGYTF. CDR3 nucleotide sequence: TGTGCCAGCAGTGAATTTTCGTCAGGGCATGGCTACACCTTC. The full variable domain, completed using reference TRBV2 and TRBJ1-2, is EPEVTQTPSHQVTQMGQEVILRCVPISNHLYFYWYRQILGQKVEFLVSFYNNEISEKSEIFDDQFSVERPDGSNFTLKIRSTKLEDSAMYFCASSEFSSGHGYTFGSGTRLTVV.

The genes are TRBV14 and TRBJ2-7, with D perhaps matching TRBD2 (5 bases). Germline V gene data show CDR1 as SGHDN and CDR2 as FVKESK. This CDR3 comprises 14 residues. Trimming took 1 base from V and 6 from J, leaving 13 bases between them. The CDR3 sequence: CASSQAGVRREQYF. In DNA, the CDR3 is TGTGCCAGCAGCCAAGCCGGGGTTCGACGCGAGCAGTACTTC.

This clone was observed a few times. This chain uses TRBV6-1 with TRBJ1-1, with no clear D. CDR3 length equals 13 residues. Germline CDR1 is MNHNS and CDR2 is SASEGT. V lost 3 bases, J lost 0 bases, and 5 bases lay in between. This CDR3 is CASSDSLNTEAFF. CDR3 sequence (DNA): TGTGCCAGCAGTGACAGTCTGAACACTGAAGCTTTCTTT.

The rearrangement joins TRBV30 to TRBJ2-5; perhaps TRBD1 as D (5 bases). The CDR3 contains 11 residues. Trimming removed 5 bases from V and 5 bases from J, with 9 bases in between. From germline, CDR1 is GTSNPN and CDR2 SVGIG (reference sequence). For the CDR3, the DNA is TGTGCCTGGGGACACCTGGAGACCCAGTACTTC. It translates to CAWGHLETQYF.

J is TRBJ1-2 and V is TRBV18; D may be TRBD1 (5 bases). Trimming removed 4 bases at V and 4 bases at J, with 10 bases between. The CDR3 covers 13 residues. Germline CDR1 reads KGHSH; CDR2 reads LQKENI. The CDR3 region is CASSLDRSYGYTF. Here the CDR3 DNA reads TGTGCCAGCTCACTAGACAGATCCTATGGCTACACCTTC.

The chain has TRBV3-1 (or the pseudogene TRBV3-2) and TRBJ2-5; TRBD2 agrees at 15 bases. The CDR3 runs to 20 residues. V lost 0 bases and J lost 0; bases outside the gene matches: 8. CDR1 LGHDT and CDR2 YNNKEL come from the germline V gene (reference sequence). CDR3 nucleotides: TGTGCCAGCAGCCAAGAGTGGACTAGCGGGGGGGCCCAGTACCAAGAGACCCAGTACTTC. Protein sequence: CASSQEWTSGGAQYQETQYF.

The gene calls are TRBV10-3 and TRBJ1-4, with no clear D. Deletions cut 0 bases from V and 14 bases from J, with 10 bases between. CDR1 and CDR2 (germline): ENHRY, SYGVKD. This CDR3 comprises 12 residues. The CDR3 sequence: CAISESSGRLFF. The DNA for the CDR3 is TGTGCCATCAGTGAGTCCTCTGGAAGGCTGTTTTTT.

The V call is TRBV27, the J call TRBJ2-5; TRBD1 agrees at 8 bases. CDR1 and CDR2 (germline): MNHEY, SMNVEV (reference sequence). CDR3 size: 14 residues. Trimming took 8 bases from V and 5 from J; bases not matched to a gene: 10. CDR3 in amino acids: CASGQGRVVETQYF. The DNA for the CDR3 is TGTGCCAGCGGACAGGGAAGAGTAGTGGAGACCCAGTACTTC.

The rearrangement links TRBV5-1 to TRBJ2-3; 9 nucleotides match TRBD1. The J segment lost 0 bases and the V segment lost 3 bases, leaving 5 bases of the junction unmatched. CDR1 is SGHRS and CDR2 is YFSETQ in the germline V gene. CDR3 size: 16 residues. This CDR3 is CASSSLGQGSTDTQYF. The CDR3 coding sequence is TGCGCCAGCAGCTCCCTAGGACAGGGGAGCACAGATACGCAGTATTTT.

V gene TRBV3-1 (or the pseudogene TRBV3-2) combines with J gene TRBJ2-3; 8 nucleotides line up with TRBD2. J was trimmed by 10 bases and V by 2 bases; bases with no gene match: 11. CDR3 length equals 15 residues. The germline gives CDR1 LGHDT, CDR2 YNNKEL (reference sequence). CDR3 in DNA: TGTGCCAGCAGCCAAATTGCGGGGGGCCCAAGGGCGCAGTATTTT. Translating it yields CASSQIAGGPRAQYF.

The rearrangement joins TRBV19 to TRBJ1-1; perhaps TRBD1 as D (5 bases). The CDR3 sequence is 16 residues long. Trimming took 1 base from V and 4 from J, leaving 16 bases between them. Germline CDR1 LNHDA, CDR2 SQIVND (reference sequence). DNA of the CDR3: TGTGCCAGTAGTATAGCTCTAGGGGTACGTGGCACTGAAGCTTTCTTT. It encodes CASSIALGVRGTEAFF.

Details on this clone: Other DNA sequences in this sample translate to the same CDR3. This chain connects TRBV6-5 to TRBJ2-3; 7 nucleotides agree with TRBD2. This CDR3 comprises 15 residues. With V trimmed by 2 bases and J by 2 bases, 4 bases remained unmatched. Germline V gene data show CDR1 as MNHEY and CDR2 as SVGAGI. CDR3 nucleotide sequence: TGTGCCAGCAGTTACGGCGGGGGATACACAGATACGCAGTATTTT. Translating it yields CASSYGGGYTDTQYF.

The chain combines TRBV7-2 with TRBJ1-1; weak D call: TRBD1 (5 bases). CDR3 size: 14 residues. V lost 0 bases and J lost 1, with 6 bases in between. Looked up from germline, CDR1 is SGHTA and CDR2 is FQGNSA. CDR3 sequence (DNA): TGTGCCAGCAGCTTAGCTACAGGGAACACTGAAGCTTTCTTT. Its translation: CASSLATGNTEAFF. The entire variable domain, with the rest obtained from reference TRBV7-2 and TRBJ1-1, is as follows: GAGVSQSPSNKVTEKGKDVELRCDPISGHTALYWYRQSLGQGLEFLIYFQGNSAPDKSGLPSDRFSAERTGGSVSTLTIQRTQQEDSAVYLCASSLATGNTEAFFGQGTRLTVV.

This clone has only one observation. The chain has TRBV5-4 and TRBJ2-1; 15 bases fit TRBD2. This CDR3 has 15 residues. Germline CDR1 SGHNT, CDR2 YYREEE (reference sequence). With 4 bases clipped from V and 9 bases from J, the junction kept 5 bases outside the gene matches. CDR3 sequence reads: CASSPGLAGGGEQFF. The CDR3 DNA reads TGTGCCAGCAGCCCTGGACTAGCGGGAGGGGGTGAGCAGTTCTTC.

The rearrangement uses TRBV15 and TRBJ1-2, with a tentative D call TRBD1 (5 bases). Looked up from germline, CDR1 is LNHNV and CDR2 is YYDKDF (reference sequence). The V end was cut by 1 base, the J end by 0 bases, with 15 bases between. The CDR3 contains 17 residues. The CDR3 spells CATSRGPGTETNYGYTF. CDR3 DNA sequence: TGTGCCACCAGCAGAGGTCCCGGGACGGAAACTAACTATGGCTACACCTTC.

This chain links TRBV28 with TRBJ2-3, with a possible D match to TRBD2 (5 bases). This CDR3 has 17 residues. The germline V gene has CDR1 MDHEN and CDR2 SYDVKM. V was shortened by 2 bases and J by 0 bases, with 15 bases between the two germline ends. CDR3 residues: CASSLSGRRPSTDTQYF. The CDR3 DNA is TGTGCCAGCAGTTTAAGCGGCAGACGGCCTAGCACAGATACGCAGTATTTT. The full variable domain, its missing parts supplied by reference TRBV28 and TRBJ2-3, is DVKVTQSSRYLVKRTGEKVFLECVQDMDHENMFWYRQDPGLGLRLIYFSYDVKMKEKGDIPEGYSVSREKKERFSLILESASTNQTSMYLCASSLSGRRPSTDTQYFGPGTRLTVL.

The V gene is TRBV24-1, the J gene TRBJ1-1, with D tentatively TRBD1 (6 bases). The CDR3 sequence is 13 residues long. V lost 2 bases and J lost 5, with 8 bases in between. CDR1 is KGHDR and CDR2 is SFDVKD in the germline V gene. CDR3 region: CATSDSGQTEAFF. In nucleotides, the CDR3 is TGTGCCACCAGTGATTCCGGACAGACTGAAGCTTTCTTT.

This clone was seen at least ten times. V gene TRBV7-2 combines with J gene TRBJ1-6; possibly TRBD1 for D (6 bases). CDR1 is SGHTA and CDR2 is FQGNSA in the germline V gene. Trimming took 5 bases from V and 6 from J, leaving 14 bases between them. This CDR3 spans 15 amino acids. This chain's CDR3 is CASSPRGGGNSPLHF. The CDR3, as DNA: TGTGCCAGCAGCCCACGCGGGGGCGGTAATTCACCCCTCCACTTT.

This clone has more than one count but fewer than ten. Written as DNA, the CDR3 is TGTGCCAGCAGCTTAAGTAGATGGGGGCAGCTGGAAACTGAAGCTTTCTTT. It translates to CASSLSRWGQLETEAFF. The chain carries TRBV11-3 and TRBJ1-1; D might be TRBD1 (6 bases). The length of the CDR3 is 17 residues. CDR1 SGHNT and CDR2 YENEEA come from the germline V gene. V was cut by 2 bases and J by 5 bases, with 21 bases left in between. Complete variable domain (other parts from reference TRBV11-3 and TRBJ1-1): EAGVVQSPRYKIIEKKQPVAFWCNPISGHNTLYWYLQNLGQGPELLIRYENEEAVDDSQLPKDRFSAERLKGVDSTLKIQPAELGDSAVYLCASSLSRWGQLETEAFFGQGTRLTVV.

This clone was counted a few times. The V call is TRBV4-2, the J call TRBJ2-2; 11 nucleotides match TRBD2. Germline trimming cut 5 bases from V and 2 bases from J; bases unmatched to any gene: 1. Germline-derived CDR1 and CDR2 are LGHNA and YNFKEQ. The CDR3 is 15 amino acids. CDR3 sequence (DNA): TGTGCCAGCAGCACTAGCGGGGGAAACACCGGGGAGCTGTTTTTT. This codes for CASSTSGGNTGELFF.

As for this clone: Other DNA sequences of this sample code for an identical CDR3. The J gene is TRBJ1-1, the V gene TRBV12-2. TRBV12-2 corresponds to a pseudogene. This CDR3 spans 13 amino acids. The CDR3 loop reads CLPGQGPGTEAFF. The CDR3 nucleotides read TGTCTACCCGGACAAGGGCCGGGAACTGAAGCTTTCTTT.

In its sample, this clone was seen once. The chain has TRBV3-1 (or the pseudogene TRBV3-2) and TRBJ1-1; D might be TRBD1 (6 bases). The CDR3 contains 15 residues. Trimming pared 1 base from V and 5 bases from J, leaving 14 bases between. Germline V CDR1 and CDR2: LGHDT, YNNKEL (reference sequence). CDR3 DNA: TGTGCCAGCAGCCAAGCTGGCCAGGGGAATACTGAAGCTTTCTTT. Translation: CASSQAGQGNTEAFF.

This clone has a handful of counts. The chain carries TRBV11-1 and TRBJ2-2; perhaps TRBD2 as D (6 bases). V was pared by 1 base and J by 4 bases, with 13 bases between. The CDR3 spans 16 residues. Germline V gives CDR1 SGHAT, CDR2 FQDESV (reference sequence). The CDR3 DNA reads TGTGCCAGCAGCTTAGGTCGATGGGGGGTCACCGGGGAGCTGTTTTTT. This encodes CASSLGRWGVTGELFF.